The clone carrying this TCR beta chain was observed a few times. What it recognizes is unknown. Extraction and reverse transcription of RNA yielded cDNA as the sequencing template. Method: immunoSEQ multiplex PCR; TCRdb's copy keeps in-frame clones and lacks some. The sample lists about 200,000 clones, roughly 64% occurring once. The V end was cut by 5 bases, the J end by 2 bases, with 10 bases between. CDR1 is SQVTM and CDR2 is ANQGSEA in the germline V gene. This CDR3 comprises 12 residues. Treatment denoted: oral pan-JAK inhibitor, 5-10 mg twice daily. The sample is drawn from a study of CD8+ T cells in alopecia areata. Whole-study findings and limits: Besides other cells, scalp samples also yield sequences of resident alphabeta T cells from normal skin. Mice showed TCR sharing more clearly than patients did, possibly owing to HLA.

Here the sequenced sample was CD4+ T cells sorted from blood, taken at week 24, from a patient treated with tofacitinib. J is TRBJ2-7 and V is TRBV29-1; D might be TRBD1 or TRBD2, each matching 5 bases. The clonotype originates from a human donor with alopecia areata. The chain's CDR3 is CSVFGAAYEQYF. The CDR3 DNA reads TGCAGCGTTTTCGGGGCGGCCTACGAGCAGTACTTC.